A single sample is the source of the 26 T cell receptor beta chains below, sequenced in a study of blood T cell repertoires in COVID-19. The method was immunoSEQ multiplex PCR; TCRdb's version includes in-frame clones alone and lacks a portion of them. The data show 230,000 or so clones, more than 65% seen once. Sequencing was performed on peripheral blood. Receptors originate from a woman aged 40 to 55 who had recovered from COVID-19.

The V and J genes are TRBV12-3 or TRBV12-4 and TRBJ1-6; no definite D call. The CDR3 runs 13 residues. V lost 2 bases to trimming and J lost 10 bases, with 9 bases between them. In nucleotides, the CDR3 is TGTGCCAGCAGTTTACACGCCTACTCACCCCTCCACTTT. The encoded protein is CASSLHAYSPLHF.

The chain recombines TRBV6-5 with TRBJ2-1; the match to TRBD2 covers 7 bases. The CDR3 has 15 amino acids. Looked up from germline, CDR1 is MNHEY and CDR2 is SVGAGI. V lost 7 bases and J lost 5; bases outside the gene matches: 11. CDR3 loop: CASTTLSGQDNEQFF. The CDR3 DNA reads TGTGCCAGCACCACCCTTAGCGGGCAGGACAATGAGCAGTTCTTC.

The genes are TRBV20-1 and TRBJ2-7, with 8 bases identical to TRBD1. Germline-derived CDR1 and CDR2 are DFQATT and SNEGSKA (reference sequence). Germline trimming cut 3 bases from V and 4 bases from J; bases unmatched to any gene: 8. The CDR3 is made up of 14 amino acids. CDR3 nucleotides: TGCAGTGCTAGTGCCGGGACAGGCCTTTACGAGCAGTACTTC. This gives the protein CSASAGTGLYEQYF.

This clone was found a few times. The chain's CDR3 is CASSLRRRSGQSEAFF. CDR3 nucleotide sequence: TGTGCCAGCAGCCTTCGGAGGAGATCCGGGCAGAGTGAAGCTTTCTTT. The V and J genes are TRBV14 and TRBJ1-1; no reliable D call. CDR1 and CDR2 (germline): SGHDN, FVKESK. V was trimmed by 4 bases and J by 7 bases, leaving 22 bases between them. CDR3 size: 16 residues.

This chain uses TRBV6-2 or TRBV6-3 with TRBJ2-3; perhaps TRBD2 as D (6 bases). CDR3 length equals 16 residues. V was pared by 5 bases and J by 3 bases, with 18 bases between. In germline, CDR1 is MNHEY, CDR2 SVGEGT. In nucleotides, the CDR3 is TGTGCCAGCAGTCCCGCCCTAGCGAGAGGGACAGATACGCAGTATTTT. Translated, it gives CASSPALARGTDTQYF.

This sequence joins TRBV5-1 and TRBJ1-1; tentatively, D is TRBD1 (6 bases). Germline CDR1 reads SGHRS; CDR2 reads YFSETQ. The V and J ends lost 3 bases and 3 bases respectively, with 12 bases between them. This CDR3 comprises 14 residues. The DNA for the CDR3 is TGCGCCAGCAGCTGGACAGACAGTGACACTGAAGCTTTCTTT. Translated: CASSWTDSDTEAFF.

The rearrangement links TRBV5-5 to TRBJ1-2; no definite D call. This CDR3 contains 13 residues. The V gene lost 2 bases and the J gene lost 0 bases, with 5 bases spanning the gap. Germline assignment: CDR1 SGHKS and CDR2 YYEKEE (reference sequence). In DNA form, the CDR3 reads TGTGCCAGCAGCTTCGACTCTAACTATGGCTACACCTTC. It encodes CASSFDSNYGYTF.

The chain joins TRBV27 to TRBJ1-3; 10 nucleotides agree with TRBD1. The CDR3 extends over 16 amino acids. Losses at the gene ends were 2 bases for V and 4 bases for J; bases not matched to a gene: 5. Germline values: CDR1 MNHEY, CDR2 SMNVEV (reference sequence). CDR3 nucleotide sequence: TGTGCCAGCAGTTTAGGAGGGACAGGGGCAGGAAACACCATATATTTT. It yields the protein CASSLGGTGAGNTIYF.

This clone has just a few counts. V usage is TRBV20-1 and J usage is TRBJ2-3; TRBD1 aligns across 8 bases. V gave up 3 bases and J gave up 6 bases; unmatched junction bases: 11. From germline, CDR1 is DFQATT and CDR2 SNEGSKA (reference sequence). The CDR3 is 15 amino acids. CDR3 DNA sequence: TGCAGTGCTAGTGCCGGCCAGGGGGCTTTGGATACGCAGTATTTT. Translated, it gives CSASAGQGALDTQYF.

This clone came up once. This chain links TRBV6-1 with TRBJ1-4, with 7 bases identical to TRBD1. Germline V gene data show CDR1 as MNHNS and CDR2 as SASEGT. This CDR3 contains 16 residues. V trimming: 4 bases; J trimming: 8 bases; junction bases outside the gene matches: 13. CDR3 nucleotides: TGTGCCAGCAGTGGGGACAGTGGCGTAAGACCCGAAAAACTGTTTTTT. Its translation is CASSGDSGVRPEKLFF.

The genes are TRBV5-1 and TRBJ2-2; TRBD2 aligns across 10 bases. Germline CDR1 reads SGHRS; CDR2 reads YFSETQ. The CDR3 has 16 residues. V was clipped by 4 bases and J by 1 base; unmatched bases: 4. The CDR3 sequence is CASSRTSGVNTGELFF. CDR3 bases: TGCGCCAGCAGCCGTACTAGCGGGGTGAACACCGGGGAGCTGTTTTTT.

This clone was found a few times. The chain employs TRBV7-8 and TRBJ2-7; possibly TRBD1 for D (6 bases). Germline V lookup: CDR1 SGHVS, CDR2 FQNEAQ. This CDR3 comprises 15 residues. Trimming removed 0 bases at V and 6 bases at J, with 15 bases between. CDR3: CASSLAPNRVFEQYF. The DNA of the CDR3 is TGTGCCAGCAGCTTAGCGCCAAACAGGGTATTCGAGCAGTACTTC.

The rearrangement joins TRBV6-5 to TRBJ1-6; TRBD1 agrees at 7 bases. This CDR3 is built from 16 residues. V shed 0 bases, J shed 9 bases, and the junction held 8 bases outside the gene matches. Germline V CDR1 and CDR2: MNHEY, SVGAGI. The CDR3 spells CASSYSSGAGGSPLHF. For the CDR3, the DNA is TGTGCCAGCAGTTACTCGTCAGGGGCAGGGGGTTCACCCCTCCACTTT.

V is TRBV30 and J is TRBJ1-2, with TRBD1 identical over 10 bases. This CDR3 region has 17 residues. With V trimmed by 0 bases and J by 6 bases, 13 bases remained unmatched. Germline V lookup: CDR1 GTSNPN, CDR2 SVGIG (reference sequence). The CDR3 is CAWSVGTGETHRDGYTF. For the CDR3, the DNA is TGTGCCTGGAGTGTCGGGACAGGGGAAACCCATCGGGATGGCTACACCTTC.

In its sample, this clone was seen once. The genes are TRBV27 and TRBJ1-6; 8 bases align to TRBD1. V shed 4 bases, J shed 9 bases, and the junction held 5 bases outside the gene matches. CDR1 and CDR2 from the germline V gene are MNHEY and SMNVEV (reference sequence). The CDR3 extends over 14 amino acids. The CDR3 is CASSSTGVSSPLHF. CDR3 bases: TGTGCCAGCAGTTCGACAGGGGTTAGTTCACCCCTCCACTTT.

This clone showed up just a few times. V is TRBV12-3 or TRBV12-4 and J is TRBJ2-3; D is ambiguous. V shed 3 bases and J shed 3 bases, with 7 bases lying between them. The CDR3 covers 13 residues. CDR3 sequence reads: CASSFSRTDTQYF. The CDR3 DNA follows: TGTGCCAGCAGTTTCTCCAGGACAGATACGCAGTATTTT.

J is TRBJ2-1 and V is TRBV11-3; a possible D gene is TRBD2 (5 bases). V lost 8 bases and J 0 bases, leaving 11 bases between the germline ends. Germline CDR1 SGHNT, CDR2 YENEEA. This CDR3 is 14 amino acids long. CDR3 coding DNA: TGTGCCAGCTCCGGGGAGAGCTCCTACAATGAGCAGTTCTTC. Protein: CASSGESSYNEQFF.

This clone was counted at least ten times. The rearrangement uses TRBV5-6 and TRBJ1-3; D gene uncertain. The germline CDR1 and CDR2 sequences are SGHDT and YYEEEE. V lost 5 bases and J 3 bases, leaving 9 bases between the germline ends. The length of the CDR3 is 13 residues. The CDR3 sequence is CASSFRNGNTIYF. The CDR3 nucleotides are TGTGCCAGCAGTTTCAGGAATGGAAACACCATATATTTT.

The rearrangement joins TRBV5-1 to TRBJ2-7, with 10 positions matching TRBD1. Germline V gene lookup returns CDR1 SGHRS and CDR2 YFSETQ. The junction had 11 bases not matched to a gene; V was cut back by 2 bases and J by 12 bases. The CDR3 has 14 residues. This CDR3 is CASSFTGTGAFGYF. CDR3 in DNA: TGCGCCAGCAGCTTTACAGGGACAGGGGCTTTCGGGTACTTC.

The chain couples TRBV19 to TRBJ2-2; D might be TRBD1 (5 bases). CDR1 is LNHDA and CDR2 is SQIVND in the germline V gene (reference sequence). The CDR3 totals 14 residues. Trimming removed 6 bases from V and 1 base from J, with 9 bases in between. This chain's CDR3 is CASSVTGNTGELFF. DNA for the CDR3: TGTGCCAGTAGCGTCACAGGGAACACCGGGGAGCTGTTTTTT.

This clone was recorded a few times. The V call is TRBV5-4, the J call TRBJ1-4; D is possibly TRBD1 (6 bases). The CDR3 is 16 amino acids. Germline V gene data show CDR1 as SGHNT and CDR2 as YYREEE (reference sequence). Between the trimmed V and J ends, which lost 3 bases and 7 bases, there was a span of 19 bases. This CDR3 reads CASSSAETGLAEKLFF. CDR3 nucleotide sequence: TGTGCCAGCAGCTCAGCGGAGACAGGATTAGCTGAAAAACTGTTTTTT.

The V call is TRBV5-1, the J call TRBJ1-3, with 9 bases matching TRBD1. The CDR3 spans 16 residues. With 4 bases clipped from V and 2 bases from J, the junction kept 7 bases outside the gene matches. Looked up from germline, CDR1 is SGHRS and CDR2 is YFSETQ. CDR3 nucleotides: TGCGCCAGCAGCAGAGATACAGGGGGCGCTGGAAACACCATATATTTT. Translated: CASSRDTGGAGNTIYF. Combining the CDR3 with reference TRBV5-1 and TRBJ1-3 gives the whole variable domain KAGVTQTPRYLIKTRGQQVTLSCSPISGHRSVSWYQQTPGQGLQFLFEYFSETQRNKGNFPGRFSGRQFSNSRSEMNVSTLELGDSALYLCASSRDTGGAGNTIYFGEGSWLTVV.

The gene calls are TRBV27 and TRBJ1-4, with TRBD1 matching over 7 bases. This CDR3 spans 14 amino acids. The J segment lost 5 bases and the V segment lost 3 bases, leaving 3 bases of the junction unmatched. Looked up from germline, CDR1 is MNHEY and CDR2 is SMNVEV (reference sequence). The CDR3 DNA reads TGTGCCAGCAGTTTTTTCAGGGGGAATGAAAAACTGTTTTTT. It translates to CASSFFRGNEKLFF. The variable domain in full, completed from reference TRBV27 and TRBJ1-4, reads EAQVTQNPRYLITVTGKKLTVTCSQNMNHEYMSWYRQDPGLGLRQIYYSMNVEVTDKGDVPEGYKVSRKEKRNFPLILESPSPNQTSLYFCASSFFRGNEKLFFGSGTQLSVL.

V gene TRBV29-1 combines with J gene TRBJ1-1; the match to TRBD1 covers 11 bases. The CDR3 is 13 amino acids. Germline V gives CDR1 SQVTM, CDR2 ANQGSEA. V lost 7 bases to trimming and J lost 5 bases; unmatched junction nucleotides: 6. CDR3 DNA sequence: TGCAGCGCTGGGGGGACAGGGGGAACTGAAGCTTTCTTT. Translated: CSAGGTGGTEAFF.

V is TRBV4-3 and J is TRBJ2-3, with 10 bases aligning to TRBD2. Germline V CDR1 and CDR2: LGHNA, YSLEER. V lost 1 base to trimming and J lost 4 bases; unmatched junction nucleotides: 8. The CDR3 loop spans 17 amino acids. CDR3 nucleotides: TGCGCCAGCAGCCAAGGATCCGGACTAGCGGTTGCAGATACGCAGTATTTT. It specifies CASSQGSGLAVADTQYF.

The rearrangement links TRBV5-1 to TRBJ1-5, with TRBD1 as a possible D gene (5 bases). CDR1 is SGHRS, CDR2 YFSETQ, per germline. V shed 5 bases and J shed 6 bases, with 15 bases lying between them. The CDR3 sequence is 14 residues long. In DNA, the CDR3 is TGCGCCAGCAGTGTGGGGGGAACGGGTCAGCCCCAGCATTTT. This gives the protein CASSVGGTGQPQHF.